This T cell receptor (beta chain) is drawn from a study of shared clonotypes between healthy human individuals. The repertoire was sequenced with immunoSEQ multiplex PCR; TCRdb's copy has only in-frame clones and lacks some. Of about 2 million clones in the sample, roughly 94% were seen once. The CDR3 runs 16 residues. V gave up 0 bases and J gave up 0 bases, with 9 bases separating them. Looked up from germline, CDR1 is GTSNPN and CDR2 is SVGIG (reference sequence). The rearrangement uses TRBV30 and TRBJ1-6; D is unresolved. The TCR originated in a young man in good health. The sequenced sample consisted of naive CD4+ T cells sorted from blood. Subset specified: CD45RA+ positively selected. CDR3: CAWSVASDSYNSPLHF. CDR3 nucleotide sequence: TGTGCCTGGAGTGTAGCATCGGACTCCTATAATTCACCCCTCCACTTT.